This record covers a single T cell receptor beta chain. Its antigen is unidentified. Trimming at V came to 2 bases and at J to 2 bases, leaving 5 bases not matched to a gene. Germline assignment: CDR1 KGHSH and CDR2 LQKENI. This CDR3 spans 17 amino acids. The entry originates in a study of cytomegalovirus exposure and HLA in healthy donors. Study-wide points: Rarity marked most TCR sequences, yet some public TCRs occurred in many donors.

Data came from immunoSEQ multiplex PCR; TCRdb stores just in-frame clones and leaves some out. The sample yields about 200,000 clones, around 80% seen once. The rearrangement uses TRBV18 and TRBJ2-3, with 12 bases fitting TRBD2. The sample taken for sequencing was PBMCs. This sequence originates from a woman aged 25-40 years in good health and CMV-seropositive. DNA for the CDR3: TGTGCCAGCTCACCAGGTCTAGCGGGAGGGGCCACAGATACGCAGTATTTT. Protein: CASSPGLAGGATDTQYF.